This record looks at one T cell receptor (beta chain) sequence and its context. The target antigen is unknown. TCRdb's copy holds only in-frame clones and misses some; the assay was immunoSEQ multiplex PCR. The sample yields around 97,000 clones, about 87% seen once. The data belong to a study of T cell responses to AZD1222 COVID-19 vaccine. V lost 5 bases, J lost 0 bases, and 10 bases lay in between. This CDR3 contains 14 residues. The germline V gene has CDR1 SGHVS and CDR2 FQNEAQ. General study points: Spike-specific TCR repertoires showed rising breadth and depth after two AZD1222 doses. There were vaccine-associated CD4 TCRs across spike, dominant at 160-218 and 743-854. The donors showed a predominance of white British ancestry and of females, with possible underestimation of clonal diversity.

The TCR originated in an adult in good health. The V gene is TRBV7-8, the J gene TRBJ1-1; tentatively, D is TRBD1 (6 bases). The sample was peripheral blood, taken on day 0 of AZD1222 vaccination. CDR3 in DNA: TGTGCCAGCAGCCCACAGGGACTGAACACTGAAGCTTTCTTT. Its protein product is CASSPQGLNTEAFF.